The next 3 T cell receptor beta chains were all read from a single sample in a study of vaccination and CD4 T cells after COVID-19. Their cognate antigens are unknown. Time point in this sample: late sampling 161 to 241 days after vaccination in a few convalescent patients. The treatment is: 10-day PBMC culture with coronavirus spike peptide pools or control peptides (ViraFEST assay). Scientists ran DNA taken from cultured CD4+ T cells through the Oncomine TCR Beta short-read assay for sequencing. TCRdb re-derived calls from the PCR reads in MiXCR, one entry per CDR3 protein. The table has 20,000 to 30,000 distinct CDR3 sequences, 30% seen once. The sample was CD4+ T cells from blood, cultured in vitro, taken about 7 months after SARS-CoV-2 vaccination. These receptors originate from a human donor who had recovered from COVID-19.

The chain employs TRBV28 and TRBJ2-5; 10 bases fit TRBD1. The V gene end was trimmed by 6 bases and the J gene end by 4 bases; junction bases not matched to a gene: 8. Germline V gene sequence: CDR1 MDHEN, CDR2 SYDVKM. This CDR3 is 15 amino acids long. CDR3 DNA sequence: TGTGCCAGCAGGGAGACAGGGGGCGCATCAGAGACCCAGTACTTC. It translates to CASRETGGASETQYF.

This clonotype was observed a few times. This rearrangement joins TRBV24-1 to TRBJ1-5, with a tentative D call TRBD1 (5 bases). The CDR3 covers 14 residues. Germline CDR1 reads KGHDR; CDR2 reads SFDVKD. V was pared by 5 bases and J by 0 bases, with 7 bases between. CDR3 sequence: CATSAGNSNQPQHF. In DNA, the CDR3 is TGTGCCACCAGTGCAGGGAATAGCAATCAGCCCCAGCATTTT.

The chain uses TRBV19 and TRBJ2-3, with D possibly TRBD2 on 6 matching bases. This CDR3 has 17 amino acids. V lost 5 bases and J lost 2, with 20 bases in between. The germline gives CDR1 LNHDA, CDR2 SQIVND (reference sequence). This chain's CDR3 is CASSPTGRAASTDTQYF. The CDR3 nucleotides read TGTGCCAGTAGTCCCACCGGGAGAGCGGCCTCCACAGATACGCAGTATTTT.